This TCR beta chain is drawn from a study of response to subunit inactivated influenza vaccine. V was trimmed by 4 bases and J by 0 bases, leaving 16 bases between them. Germline loops: CDR1 MNHNS, CDR2 SASEGT. The CDR3 length is 17 residues. In TCRdb, the RT-PCR reads were re-called with MiXCR into one record per CDR3 protein. The repertoire includes approximately 250,000 distinct CDR3 sequences, 9% to 15% of them detected once, and roughly 7.7% sits in the top ten. The clonotype was recovered from a man aged 45-65 years who received an inactivated influenza vaccine. The source material was non-naive T cells sorted from PBMCs, sampled approximately 15 days before vaccination. The V and J genes are TRBV6-1 and TRBJ1-5; D is unclear. CDR3 loop: CASSVSRSTGSNQPQHF. Written as DNA, the CDR3 is TGTGCCAGCAGTGTTAGTCGCTCCACGGGTAGCAATCAGCCCCAGCATTTT.